This T cell receptor (beta chain) was retrieved from a study of blood T cell repertoires in COVID-19. Whole-study context: Samples of COVID-19 (acute and convalescent) were obtained from the United States, Italy and Spain. Nucleic acid was either cDNA or gDNA, and it came from T cells, B-cell-depleted T cells, or PBMCs.

Germline loops: CDR1 SGHTA, CDR2 FQGTGA. The CDR3 runs to 13 residues. The trim removed 4 bases at V and 7 bases at J, leaving 6 bases unmatched. This clone was seen once. Original analysis: Amplification with reference gene primers provided the estimates of nucleated cell counts. The data were produced by immunoSEQ multiplex PCR, yet TCRdb's version contains in-frame clones alone and is incomplete. V, J and clone size are those of that table, while D and trimming were read from the DNA. The repertoire holds more than 65,000 clones, with approximately 84% as singletons. This sequence joins TRBV7-3 and TRBJ1-1; 7 nucleotides agree with TRBD1. Sequenced: peripheral blood. The TCR sequence derives from a man in his 60s with active or convalescent COVID-19. The CDR3, as DNA: TGTGCCAGCAGCTACAGACAGGGCCTTGAAGCTTTCTTT. It is translated as CASSYRQGLEAFF.